This T cell receptor beta chain was obtained from a study of T cell responses to AZD1222 COVID-19 vaccine. With respect to this clone: Its antigen is unidentified.

The method was immunoSEQ multiplex PCR; TCRdb's version includes in-frame clones alone and lacks a portion of them. Seen here are 45,000 to 70,000 clones, approximately 88% observed once, and the top ten hold roughly 15%. With 0 bases removed from V and 4 bases from J, the gap between germline ends came to 4 bases. The CDR3 contains 12 residues. Germline-derived CDR1 and CDR2 are SGHRS and YFSETQ. Pooled samples include second doses given at about 4 or 12 weeks. Study-level findings and limits: Most donors were white British, females outnumbered males, and clonal diversity was possibly underestimated.

The chain links TRBV5-1 to TRBJ2-5, with D unresolved. This clonotype originated in an adult who received the AZD1222 COVID-19 vaccine. Specimen: peripheral blood, collected 28 days after the second AZD1222 dose. This CDR3 reads CASSLGVETQYF. Here the CDR3 DNA reads TGCGCCAGCAGCTTGGGAGTAGAGACCCAGTACTTC.